The 17 T cell receptor beta chains listed next were all sequenced from one sample in a study of cytomegalovirus exposure and HLA in healthy donors. A multiplex PCR was run with 60 Vbeta primers and 13 Jbeta primers. TCRdb's copy holds only in-frame clones and misses some; the assay was immunoSEQ multiplex PCR. The sample shows 200,000 or so clones, 78% of them seen only once. What was sequenced was PBMCs. The receptors originated from a male donor in good health and CMV-seronegative.

This chain joins TRBV19 and TRBJ1-1, with 11 nucleotides matching TRBD1. This CDR3 is built from 16 residues. Looked up from germline, CDR1 is LNHDA and CDR2 is SQIVND (reference sequence). The V gene end was trimmed by 6 bases and the J gene end by 0 bases; junction bases not matched to a gene: 6. The CDR3 DNA sequence: TGTGCCAGTAGAACCGGGACAGGGGGGCTGAACACTGAAGCTTTCTTT. Protein sequence: CASRTGTGGLNTEAFF. The full variable domain, its missing parts supplied by reference TRBV19 and TRBJ1-1, is DGGITQSPKYLFRKEGQNVTLSCEQNLNHDAMYWYRQDPGQGLRLIYYSQIVNDFQKGDIAEGYSVSREKKESFPLTVTSAQKNPTAFYLCASRTGTGGLNTEAFFGQGTRLTVV.

The chain links TRBV21-1 to TRBJ2-5; TRBD1 was called by the table and not checked on the DNA. TRBV21-1 is tagged as a pseudogene. CDR3 length: 16 amino acids. CDR3 nucleotide sequence: TGTGCCAGCAGCCTACAGAGAGACAGGGGAGGGGAGACCCAGTACTTC. Amino acids: CASSLQRDRGGETQYF.

The chain uses TRBV7-9 and TRBJ2-1, with 14 nucleotides matching TRBD2. Per germline, CDR1 SEHNR and CDR2 FQNEAQ (reference sequence). J lost 6 bases, V lost 3 bases, and 1 base had no gene match. CDR3 length: 15 amino acids. The CDR3: CASSLGLAGVNEQFF. The CDR3 DNA reads as TGTGCCAGCAGCTTGGGACTAGCGGGAGTCAATGAGCAGTTCTTC.

The chain carries TRBV5-8 and TRBJ2-3, with TRBD2 matching 11 bases. After removal of 2 bases from V and 6 bases from J, the junction contained 5 bases not matched to a gene. CDR1 and CDR2 from the germline V gene are SGHTS and YDEGEE. The CDR3 has 15 amino acids. The CDR3 DNA reads as TGTGCCAGCAGCTTACCTAGCGGGAGGCCGGATACGCAGTATTTT. Translation: CASSLPSGRPDTQYF. The entire variable domain, with the rest obtained from reference TRBV5-8 and TRBJ2-3, is as follows: EAGVTQSPTHLIKTRGQQATLRCSPISGHTSVYWYQQALGLGLQFLLWYDEGEERNRGNFPPRFSGRQFPNYSSELNVNALELEDSALYLCASSLPSGRPDTQYFGPGTRLTVL.

The chain is built from TRBV28 and TRBJ1-1, with D hard to call. The CDR3 sequence is 14 residues long. Trimming stripped 2 bases from V and 1 base from J, with 8 bases between. In germline, CDR1 is MDHEN, CDR2 SYDVKM. CDR3 in DNA: TGTGCCAGCAGTTTAACACGCCGGAACACTGAAGCTTTCTTT. This codes for CASSLTRRNTEAFF. Supplemented by reference TRBV28 and TRBJ1-1, the full variable domain reads DVKVTQSSRYLVKRTGEKVFLECVQDMDHENMFWYRQDPGLGLRLIYFSYDVKMKEKGDIPEGYSVSREKKERFSLILESASTNQTSMYLCASSLTRRNTEAFFGQGTRLTVV.

The chain uses TRBV12-5 and TRBJ2-1, with 7 bases matching TRBD1. Germline trimming cut 4 bases from V and 12 bases from J; bases unmatched to any gene: 15. Per germline, CDR1 LGHNT and CDR2 FRNRAP. The CDR3 is 15 residues long. In nucleotides, the CDR3 is TGTGCTAGTGGTTCCCCTATATCCGACAGGGAAGGGCAGTTCTTC. Protein product: CASGSPISDREGQFF. Full variable domain (remainder filled in from reference TRBV12-5 and TRBJ2-1): DARVTQTPRHKVTEMGQEVTMRCQPILGHNTVFWYRQTMMQGLELLAYFRNRAPLDDSGMPKDRFSAEMPDATLATLKIQPSEPRDSAVYFCASGSPISDREGQFFGPGTRLTVL.

This clone was observed once. The chain has TRBV5-4 and TRBJ2-5, with D possibly matching TRBD2 (7 bases). The V and J ends lost 0 bases and 4 bases respectively, with 10 bases between them. Germline CDR1 and CDR2: SGHNT and YYREEE (reference sequence). The CDR3 runs to 14 residues. This CDR3 is CASSLEGGRETQYF. CDR3 nucleotide sequence: TGTGCCAGCAGCTTGGAGGGGGGGCGAGAGACCCAGTACTTC.

The chain carries TRBV4-1 and TRBJ2-5, with 7 bases that match TRBD2. V lost 4 bases and J lost 7; bases outside the gene matches: 15. The germline V gene has CDR1 MGHRA and CDR2 YSYEKL. The CDR3 contains 16 residues. The CDR3 reads CASSREQRDPLGTQYF. CDR3 nucleotides: TGCGCCAGCAGCCGGGAACAGCGGGACCCTTTGGGGACCCAGTACTTC.

The rearrangement uses TRBV9 and TRBJ2-3; 8 bases match TRBD1. The CDR3 sequence is 18 residues long. The germline CDR1 and CDR2 sequences are SGDLS and YYNGEE. Trimming at V came to 4 bases and at J to 0 bases, leaving 13 bases not matched to a gene. CDR3 sequence: CASSQIRSGTGSTDTQYF. The CDR3 coding sequence is TGTGCCAGCAGCCAAATAAGGTCCGGGACAGGTAGCACAGATACGCAGTATTTT.

J is TRBJ2-2 and V is TRBV10-1; 9 bases align to TRBD2. The ends lost 6 bases at V and 3 bases at J; junction bases unmatched: 14. Germline CDR1 reads WNHNN; CDR2 reads SYGVQD (reference sequence). This CDR3 spans 18 amino acids. The CDR3 loop is CASSKRGSGSRDTGELFF. The CDR3 region has the DNA TGCGCCAGCAGCAAGAGGGGTAGCGGGAGTCGAGACACCGGGGAGCTGTTTTTT.

V and J are TRBV6-1 and TRBJ2-7; 13 positions match TRBD2. V shed 4 bases and J 4 bases; nucleotides not matched to a gene: 4. The CDR3 has 15 amino acids. Germline V lookup: CDR1 MNHNS, CDR2 SASEGT. CDR3 coding DNA: TGTGCCAGCAGTGCAGGGACTAGCGGGAAGTACGAGCAGTACTTC. Its translation: CASSAGTSGKYEQYF.

CDR3 amino acids: CASSHFRGLAGLNEQFF. CDR3 bases: TGTGCCAGCAGCCACTTTAGAGGGTTAGCCGGTCTCAATGAGCAGTTCTTC. The chain is built from TRBV14 and TRBJ2-1, with D tentatively TRBD2 (5 bases). Germline CDR1 reads SGHDN; CDR2 reads FVKESK. Between the trimmed V and J ends, which lost 3 bases and 6 bases, there was a span of 21 bases. The CDR3 loop spans 17 amino acids.

A note on this clone: The sample carries other DNA sequences with the same CDR3. The chain is built from TRBV18 and TRBJ1-4; tentative D call: TRBD1 (5 bases). V was pared by 6 bases and J by 5 bases, with 19 bases between. Germline V lookup: CDR1 KGHSH, CDR2 LQKENI. This CDR3 is 16 amino acids long. CDR3 in amino acids: CASSLNQGGSNEKLFF. The CDR3 nucleotides read TGTGCCAGCTCCCTAAATCAGGGAGGGTCGAATGAAAAACTGTTTTTT.

The chain carries TRBV5-1 and TRBJ2-3; no clear D gene. The ends were cut back, 1 base at V and 4 bases at J, with 4 bases in the middle. Germline CDR1 SGHRS, CDR2 YFSETQ. CDR3 length equals 12 residues. CDR3 bases: TGCGCCAGCAGCTTGCGCGCAGATACGCAGTATTTT. Amino acids: CASSLRADTQYF.

The gene calls are TRBV9 and TRBJ2-3; D might be TRBD1 (6 bases). The CDR3 has 13 amino acids. Germline loops: CDR1 SGDLS, CDR2 YYNGEE. Trimming stripped 3 bases from V and 3 bases from J, with 8 bases between. The CDR3 spells CASSEGTTDTQYF. CDR3 sequence (DNA): TGTGCCAGCAGCGAAGGGACAACAGATACGCAGTATTTT.

The rearrangement uses TRBV19 and TRBJ1-1, with D uncertain. Trimming removed 1 base at V and 0 bases at J, with 6 bases between. Germline-derived CDR1 and CDR2 are LNHDA and SQIVND (reference sequence). The CDR3 loop spans 14 amino acids. The CDR3 DNA reads as TGTGCCAGTAGTATAGCCAGTCTGAACACTGAAGCTTTCTTT. Amino acid sequence: CASSIASLNTEAFF. Together with reference TRBV19 and TRBJ1-1, the CDR3 gives the full variable domain: DGGITQSPKYLFRKEGQNVTLSCEQNLNHDAMYWYRQDPGQGLRLIYYSQIVNDFQKGDIAEGYSVSREKKESFPLTVTSAQKNPTAFYLCASSIASLNTEAFFGQGTRLTVV.

This clone has a single count. A junction boundary mismatches the germline segment, possibly from a read error. The chain has TRBV7-9 and TRBJ2-7, with 8 bases fitting TRBD2. CDR1 SEHNR and CDR2 FQNEAQ come from the germline V gene (reference sequence). The CDR3 is 16 amino acids. The CDR3 DNA reads TGTTCCAGCAGCTATAATGTGGATAGCGGGACCTACGAGCAGTACTTC. Its protein product is CSSSYNVDSGTYEQYF.